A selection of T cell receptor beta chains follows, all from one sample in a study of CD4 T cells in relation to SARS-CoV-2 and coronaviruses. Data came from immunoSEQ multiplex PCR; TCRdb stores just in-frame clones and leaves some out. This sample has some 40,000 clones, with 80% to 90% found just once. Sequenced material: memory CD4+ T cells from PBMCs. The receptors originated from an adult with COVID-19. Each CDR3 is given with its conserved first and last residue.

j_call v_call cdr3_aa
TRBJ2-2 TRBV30 CAWSDSLGTGELFF
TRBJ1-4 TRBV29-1 CSGFGVTRHGKLFF
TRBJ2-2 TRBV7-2 CASKGTSGRGGELFF
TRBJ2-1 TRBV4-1 CASSHPGLAKEQFF
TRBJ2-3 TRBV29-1 CSVDGGRRITDTQYF
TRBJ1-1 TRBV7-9 CASSSGTGNTEAFF
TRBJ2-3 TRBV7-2 CASAGVAGGDTQYF
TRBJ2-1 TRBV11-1 CASSFRLAGGVEQFF
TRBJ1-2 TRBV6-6 CASSYLDSYGYTF
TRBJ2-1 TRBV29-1 CSVRTSGRGQFF
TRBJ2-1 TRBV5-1 CASSPGLAGNEQFF
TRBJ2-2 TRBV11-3 CASSLAGGTGELFF
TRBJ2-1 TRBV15 CATSRDRLAGGPRSEQFF
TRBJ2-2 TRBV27 CASSSDGRNTGELFF
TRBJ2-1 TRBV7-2 CASSLDGLDRNEQFF
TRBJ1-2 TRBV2 CASSGQGNYGYTF
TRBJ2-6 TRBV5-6 CASSLPGPSGANVLTF
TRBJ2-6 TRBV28 CASSDLDSNYLSGANVLTF
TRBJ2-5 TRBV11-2 CASRLGGVLQETQYF
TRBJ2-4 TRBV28 CASSFPDASGGFLAKNIQYF
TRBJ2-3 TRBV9 CASSATSTDTQYF
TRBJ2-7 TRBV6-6 CASSTRDRANEQYF
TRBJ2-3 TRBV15 CATSTGLADSDTQYF
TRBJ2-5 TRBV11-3 CASSSREDGETQYF